Included here is one T cell receptor beta chain sequence, with context. The data stem from a study of CD8 T cells in Susac syndrome. CDR3 length: 12 amino acids. After removal of 2 bases from V and 4 bases from J, the junction contained 2 bases not matched to a gene. Germline lookup yields CDR1 SQVTM and CDR2 ANQGSEA. CD8+ and CD4+ T cells from blood underwent TCR beta sequencing, which was carried out in a high-throughput format. Controls matched for sex and age were healthy donors. The CD8+ and CD4+ T cells were isolated magnetically using a negative isolation approach, whereas the TEMRA cells were enriched by FACS. A quantity of roughly 0.5 to 1 ug RNA underwent reverse transcription using random hexamers. MiXCR was run by TCRdb on the immunoSEQ multiplex PCR reads, yielding one entry per CDR3 protein. The table shows about 60,000 distinct CDR3 sequences, with 90% to 95% occurring only once.

The gene calls are TRBV29-1 and TRBJ2-7, with 7 bases matching TRBD2. The clonotype comes from a human donor in good health. Sequenced sample: CD8+ T cells from PBMCs. CDR3 DNA: TGCAGCGTTGAACTAGCGGATTACGAGCAGTACTTC. Its translation is CSVELADYEQYF.